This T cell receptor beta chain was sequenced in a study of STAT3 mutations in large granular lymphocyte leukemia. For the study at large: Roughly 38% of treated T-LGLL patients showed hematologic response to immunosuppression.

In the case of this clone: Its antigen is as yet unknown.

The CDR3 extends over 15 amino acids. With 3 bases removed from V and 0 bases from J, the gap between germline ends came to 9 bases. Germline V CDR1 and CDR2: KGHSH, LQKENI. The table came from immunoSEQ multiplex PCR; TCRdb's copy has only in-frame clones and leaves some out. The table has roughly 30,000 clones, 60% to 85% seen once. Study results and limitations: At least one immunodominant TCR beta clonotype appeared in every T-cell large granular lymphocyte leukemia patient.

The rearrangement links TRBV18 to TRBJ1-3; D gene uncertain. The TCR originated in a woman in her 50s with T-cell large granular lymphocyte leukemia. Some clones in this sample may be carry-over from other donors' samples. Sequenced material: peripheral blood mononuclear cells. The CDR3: CASSPGSTSGNTIYF. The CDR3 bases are TGTGCCAGCTCACCGGGTTCCACCTCTGGAAACACCATATATTTT. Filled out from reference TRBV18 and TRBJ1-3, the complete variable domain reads NAGVMQNPRHLVRRRGQEARLRCSPMKGHSHVYWYRQLPEEGLKFMVYLQKENIIDESGMPKERFSAEFPKEGPSILRIQQVVRGDSAAYFCASSPGSTSGNTIYFGEGSWLTVV.